This T cell receptor (beta chain) was recorded in a study of control samples from healthy donors and cancer patients. This CDR3 is 15 amino acids long. Trimming cost V 6 bases and J 4 bases, with 18 bases left between them. The germline V gene has CDR1 KGHSH and CDR2 LQKENI. Data came from immunoSEQ multiplex PCR; TCRdb stores just in-frame clones and leaves some out. The profile shows under 130,000 clones, around 89% of them singletons. Sequenced input: PBMCs. The chain employs TRBV18 and TRBJ1-2, with unresolved D. The clonotype was recovered from a man aged 60-69 years with lung cancer. The CDR3 here is CASSLGGLAGYGYTF. In nucleotides, the CDR3 is TGTGCCAGCTCTCTAGGAGGGTTGGCGGGCTATGGCTACACCTTC.